A selection of T cell receptor beta chains follows, all from one sample in a study of cytomegalovirus exposure and HLA in healthy donors. Assay used: immunoSEQ multiplex PCR; TCRdb lists only in-frame clones, some missing. Of about 160,000 clones in the sample, 86% were seen once. The sequenced sample consisted of PBMCs. Receptor source: a woman aged 25 to 39 in good health and CMV-seronegative. The CDR3 runs from the conserved cysteine through the conserved F or W. D genes are given only for firm matches. Some rows mark clone size as missing; the rest say once, few, many or name a class of expanded clone.

j_gene: TRBJ1-1
v_gene: TRBV6-5
d_gene: .
len: 12
abundance: .
CDR3nt: TGTGCCAGTCGGAAGGACAGCCGAGAAGCTTTCTTT
CDR3aa: CASRKDSREAFF

j_gene: TRBJ2-7
v_gene: TRBV5-1
d_gene: TRBD1
len: 17
abundance: .
CDR3nt: TGCGCCAGCAGCTTGGTGCCGGGACAGGGGGTCGTCTACGAGCAGTACTTC
CDR3aa: CASSLVPGQGVVYEQYF

j_gene: TRBJ2-7
v_gene: TRBV30
d_gene: TRBD1
len: 12
abundance: .
CDR3nt: TGTGCCTGGACGGGACAGACCTACGAGCAGTACTTC
CDR3aa: CAWTGQTYEQYF

j_gene: TRBJ1-2
v_gene: TRBV19
d_gene: .
len: 13
abundance: .
CDR3nt: TGTGCCAGTAGGCAGGGGTATGGCTATGGCTACACCTTC
CDR3aa: CASRQGYGYGYTF

j_gene: TRBJ2-7
v_gene: TRBV2
d_gene: .
len: 13
abundance: .
CDR3nt: TGTGCCAGCAGTGAATCCCGAGGTACGAGGCAGTACTTC
CDR3aa: CASSESRGTRQYF

j_gene: TRBJ1-2
v_gene: TRBV6-1
d_gene: TRBD1
len: 13
abundance: .
CDR3nt: TGTGCCAGCAGTGAAGCGCTGGACAGGGCAGGCACCTTC
CDR3aa: CASSEALDRAGTF

j_gene: TRBJ1-4
v_gene: TRBV5-1
d_gene: .
len: 16
abundance: few
CDR3nt: TGCGCCAGCAGCTTGTTTGGCGGACTCCTTCACGAAAAACTGTTTTTT
CDR3aa: CASSLFGGLLHEKLFF

j_gene: TRBJ1-5
v_gene: TRBV5-1
d_gene: TRBD1
len: 15
abundance: .
CDR3nt: TGCGCCAGCAGCCTTGGACAGGGAGGAAATCAGCCCCAGCATTTT
CDR3aa: CASSLGQGGNQPQHF

j_gene: TRBJ1-2
v_gene: TRBV27
d_gene: .
len: 14
abundance: .
CDR3nt: TGTGCCAGCAGTTCCCTGGGACAACAGTCTGGCTACACCTTC
CDR3aa: CASSSLGQQSGYTF

j_gene: TRBJ2-7
v_gene: TRBV27
d_gene: .
len: 14
abundance: .
CDR3nt: TGTGCCAGCAGTTTATGGCCAGGACCCTACGAGCAGTACTTC
CDR3aa: CASSLWPGPYEQYF

j_gene: TRBJ2-5
v_gene: TRBV13
d_gene: .
len: 15
abundance: once
CDR3nt: TGTGCCAGCAGCTTAGTGGGCGGGCTCCAAGAGACCCAGTACTTC
CDR3aa: CASSLVGGLQETQYF

j_gene: TRBJ2-5
v_gene: TRBV11-2
d_gene: .
len: 12
abundance: .
CDR3nt: TGTGCCAGCAGCTTAGATCGGGAGACCCAGTACTTC
CDR3aa: CASSLDRETQYF

j_gene: TRBJ1-5
v_gene: TRBV7-6
d_gene: TRBD1
len: 17
abundance: .
CDR3nt: TGTGCCAGCAGCCCCGGGGGGGACAGGGGGCCTGGTCAGCCCCAGCATTTT
CDR3aa: CASSPGGDRGPGQPQHF

j_gene: TRBJ2-5
v_gene: TRBV2
d_gene: TRBD2
len: 14
abundance: .
CDR3nt: TGTGCCAGCAGTAGCGGGAGGGCAGCGGAGACCCAGTACTTC
CDR3aa: CASSSGRAAETQYF

j_gene: TRBJ2-1
v_gene: TRBV27
d_gene: TRBD2
len: 16
abundance: once
CDR3nt: TGTGCCAGCCGAAAGGCGGGACTAGCGGGAGTTGGTGAGCAGTTCTTC
CDR3aa: CASRKAGLAGVGEQFF

j_gene: TRBJ1-1
v_gene: TRBV5-4
d_gene: .
len: 17
abundance: .
CDR3nt: TGTGCCAGCAGCCCTAGCAAGCGACAGGCCTTGAACACTGAAGCTTTCTTT
CDR3aa: CASSPSKRQALNTEAFF

j_gene: TRBJ1-3
v_gene: TRBV14
d_gene: .
len: 14
abundance: .
CDR3nt: TGTGCCAGCAGCCAACTGACTTTTGGGGACACCATATATTTT
CDR3aa: CASSQLTFGDTIYF

j_gene: TRBJ2-3
v_gene: TRBV5-6
d_gene: .
len: 15
abundance: .
CDR3nt: TGTGCCAGCAGCCGCTGGGGAGGACGCACAGATACGCAGTATTTT
CDR3aa: CASSRWGGRTDTQYF

j_gene: TRBJ1-2
v_gene: TRBV28
d_gene: TRBD1
len: 14
abundance: .
CDR3nt: TGTGCCAGCAGTGCAGGGGGCGTTAGCTATGGCTACACCTTC
CDR3aa: CASSAGGVSYGYTF

j_gene: TRBJ2-7
v_gene: TRBV18
d_gene: .
len: 13
abundance: few
CDR3nt: TGTGCCAGCTCACCCCACCTTCTTGACGAGCAGTACTTC
CDR3aa: CASSPHLLDEQYF

j_gene: TRBJ2-1
v_gene: TRBV7-8
d_gene: TRBD2
len: 15
abundance: few
CDR3nt: TGTGCCAGCAGCTATTCCCTAGCGGGAGGGAATGAGCAGTTCTTC
CDR3aa: CASSYSLAGGNEQFF

j_gene: TRBJ2-5
v_gene: TRBV15
d_gene: TRBD1
len: 14
abundance: .
CDR3nt: TGTGCCACCAGCAGAGGAGGGGGCTCAGAGACCCAGTACTTC
CDR3aa: CATSRGGGSETQYF

j_gene: TRBJ2-5
v_gene: TRBV5-1
d_gene: .
len: 15
abundance: .
CDR3nt: TGCGCCAGCAGCGCAGACAGCTATGGCCAAGAGACCCAGTACTTC
CDR3aa: CASSADSYGQETQYF

j_gene: TRBJ1-5
v_gene: TRBV19
d_gene: .
len: 16
abundance: .
CDR3nt: TGTGCCAGTAGTAGACCCCCGGCGACAGGACGTCAGCCCCAGCATTTT
CDR3aa: CASSRPPATGRQPQHF

j_gene: TRBJ2-7
v_gene: TRBV19
d_gene: TRBD1
len: 16
abundance: .
CDR3nt: TGTGCCAGTAGTATCAGTCCGGGACAGGGAACCTACGAGCAGTACTTC
CDR3aa: CASSISPGQGTYEQYF

j_gene: TRBJ2-3
v_gene: TRBV9
d_gene: .
len: 14
abundance: .
CDR3nt: TGTGCCAGCAGCGTTTTCGGAACGACAGATACGCAGTATTTT
CDR3aa: CASSVFGTTDTQYF

j_gene: TRBJ2-1
v_gene: TRBV7-6
d_gene: TRBD1
len: 15
abundance: once
CDR3nt: TGTGCCAGCAGCTTAGGGACAGGGCCCTACAATGAGCAGTTCTTC
CDR3aa: CASSLGTGPYNEQFF

j_gene: TRBJ1-1
v_gene: TRBV7-6
d_gene: .
len: 14
abundance: .
CDR3nt: TGTGCCAGCAGCCCGCACAGGGTCGGCACTGAAGCTTTCTTT
CDR3aa: CASSPHRVGTEAFF

j_gene: TRBJ1-3
v_gene: TRBV7-2
d_gene: TRBD1
len: 15
abundance: .
CDR3nt: TGTGCCAGCAGCTCTAAGACAGGGACTGGAAACACCATATATTTT
CDR3aa: CASSSKTGTGNTIYF

j_gene: TRBJ2-7
v_gene: TRBV6-6
d_gene: TRBD1
len: 14
abundance: .
CDR3nt: TGTGCCAGCAGGCACAGGGGAAGCTCCTACGAGCAGTACTTC
CDR3aa: CASRHRGSSYEQYF

j_gene: TRBJ1-1
v_gene: TRBV11-2
d_gene: TRBD1
len: 12
abundance: .
CDR3nt: TGTGCCAGCAGCTTAGACAGGGGGCGAGCTTTCTTT
CDR3aa: CASSLDRGRAFF

j_gene: TRBJ2-1
v_gene: TRBV4-3
d_gene: TRBD1
len: 15
abundance: .
CDR3nt: TGCGCCAGCAGCCACGGACCGGGACAGTACAATGAGCAGTTCTTC
CDR3aa: CASSHGPGQYNEQFF

j_gene: TRBJ2-1
v_gene: TRBV9
d_gene: .
len: 15
abundance: once
CDR3nt: TGTGCCAGCAGCGGTGGGGGTTTAGGGAACAATGAGCAGTTCTTC
CDR3aa: CASSGGGLGNNEQFF

j_gene: TRBJ2-4
v_gene: TRBV7-2
d_gene: .
len: 15
abundance: once
CDR3nt: TGTGCCAGCAGCTTAGACCCAACGGAGGGGAACATTCAGTACTTC
CDR3aa: CASSLDPTEGNIQYF

j_gene: TRBJ1-1
v_gene: TRBV7-3
d_gene: .
len: 18
abundance: .
CDR3nt: TGTGCCAGCAGCTTAACCTCCTTTGGAACAGGAGTAAACACTGAAGCTTTCTTT
CDR3aa: CASSLTSFGTGVNTEAFF

j_gene: TRBJ1-2
v_gene: TRBV7-9
d_gene: .
len: 15
abundance: .
CDR3nt: TGTGCCAGCAGCTTGGCAGGCTCCGGTCAACGGGGCTACACCTTC
CDR3aa: CASSLAGSGQRGYTF